The 26 T cell receptor beta chains below were found in one sample sequenced in a study of T-cell memory formation after mild COVID-19. One entry per CDR3 protein, called by TCRdb with MiXCR from the 5' RACE reads. The profile shows about 270,000 distinct CDR3 sequences, 15% to 20% of them singletons. Sequences were obtained from PBMCs or a T cell subset sorted from them (not recorded which). These receptors were collected from a young man who had mild COVID-19 (a few samples of this study predate the infection). Cell type and time point are not known.

The chain combines TRBV15 with TRBJ2-3; a weak D match, TRBD1 (5 bases). V was trimmed by 1 base and J by 4 bases, leaving 9 bases between them. The germline V gene encodes CDR1 LNHNV and CDR2 YYDKDF (reference sequence). CDR3 length equals 14 residues. The CDR3 reads CATSRGGLADTQYF. DNA for the CDR3: TGTGCCACCAGCAGAGGGGGCCTCGCAGATACGCAGTATTTT.

Concerning this clonotype itself: At one end the junction does not follow the germline gene, possibly because of a read error. The gene calls are TRBV19 and TRBJ2-2; a possible D gene is TRBD2 (7 bases). The germline V gene has CDR1 LNHDA and CDR2 SQIVND (reference sequence). This CDR3 is built from 12 residues. The CDR3, as DNA: TGTGCCAGTAGGATACAGGGAGGGGGGCTGTTTTTT. It translates to CASRIQGGGLFF.

This clonotype was seen a handful of times. The V call is TRBV3-1, the J call TRBJ1-3; weak D call: TRBD1 (6 bases). V lost 6 bases, J lost 4 bases, and 16 bases lay in between. The CDR3 totals 15 residues. In germline, CDR1 is LGHDT, CDR2 YNNKEL (reference sequence). The CDR3, as DNA: TGTGCCAGCAGTGCATACAGGGACGGCGGAAACACCATATATTTT. This translates into CASSAYRDGGNTIYF.

The table lists this clonotype with a few counts. The V and J genes are TRBV12-3 or TRBV12-4 and TRBJ2-1, with TRBD1 matching over 9 bases. CDR3 length equals 15 residues. Losses at the gene ends were 5 bases for V and 4 bases for J; bases not matched to a gene: 6. CDR3 protein: CASSPRQGVYNEQFF. The DNA for the CDR3 is TGTGCCAGCAGTCCCCGACAGGGGGTATACAATGAGCAGTTCTTC.

V usage is TRBV4-1 and J usage is TRBJ1-4; D gene ambiguous. The CDR3 contains 15 residues. V gave up 2 bases and J gave up 4 bases, with 11 bases separating them. Looked up from germline, CDR1 is MGHRA and CDR2 is YSYEKL. The chain's CDR3 is CASSQQAGINEKLFF. As DNA, the CDR3 is TGCGCCAGCAGCCAACAAGCGGGGATTAATGAAAAACTGTTTTTT.

The rearrangement uses TRBV7-9 and TRBJ2-7; D is possibly TRBD1 (5 bases). CDR3 length: 13 residues. Germline V lookup: CDR1 SEHNR, CDR2 FQNEAQ (reference sequence). V lost 4 bases to trimming and J lost 1 base, with 8 bases between them. The DNA of the CDR3 is TGTGCCAGCAGCTCCAGGGTGTCCTACGAGCAGTACTTC. Translation gives CASSSRVSYEQYF.

The chain has TRBV12-3 or TRBV12-4 and TRBJ1-5; no clear D. V was trimmed by 6 bases and J by 0 bases, leaving 15 bases between them. This CDR3 comprises 16 residues. The CDR3 DNA reads TGTGCCAGCAGCCATGACGTTCAGGCTAGCAATCAGCCCCAGCATTTT. Translated: CASSHDVQASNQPQHF.

This sequence joins TRBV4-2 and TRBJ1-4; D gene ambiguous. Trimming left V 0 bases short and J 0 bases short, with 8 bases between. Germline CDR1 LGHNA, CDR2 YNFKEQ. The CDR3 totals 16 residues. This CDR3 is CASSQDKASTNEKLFF. The DNA of the CDR3 is TGTGCCAGCAGCCAAGATAAGGCCTCAACTAATGAAAAACTGTTTTTT.

This clonotype was seen more than once but under ten times. The chain recombines TRBV7-8 with TRBJ2-1, with 7 bases matching TRBD2. After removal of 5 bases from V and 8 bases from J, the junction contained 6 bases not matched to a gene. Germline V gene sequence: CDR1 SGHVS, CDR2 FQNEAQ. The length of the CDR3 is 13 residues. The CDR3 coding sequence is TGTGCCAGCAGCCTCCGGGAGGAGGATGAGCAGTTCTTC. Translation gives CASSLREEDEQFF. Full variable domain (outside the CDR3, taken from reference TRBV7-8 and TRBJ2-1): GAGVSQSPRYKVAKRGQDVALRCDPISGHVSLFWYQQALGQGPEFLTYFQNEAQLDKSGLPSDRFFAERPEGSVSTLKIQRTQQEDSAVYLCASSLREEDEQFFGPGTRLTVL.

This clonotype was seen more than once but under ten times. This chain links TRBV10-1 with TRBJ2-5; D gene unclear. The CDR3 sequence is 13 residues long. Germline V gene sequence: CDR1 WNHNN, CDR2 SYGVQD (reference sequence). V dropped 2 bases and J dropped 4 bases, with 8 bases sitting between them. The CDR3 is CASSEKGSETQYF. CDR3 sequence (DNA): TGCGCCAGCAGTGAGAAGGGATCAGAGACCCAGTACTTC.

The chain has TRBV29-1 and TRBJ1-1, with D possibly being TRBD1 (6 bases). The CDR3 loop spans 13 amino acids. Deletions cut 4 bases from V and 2 bases from J, with 11 bases between. Germline V gene lookup returns CDR1 SQVTM and CDR2 ANQGSEA. CDR3 loop: CSVAGVLNTEAFF. CDR3 in DNA: TGCAGCGTTGCAGGGGTACTTAACACTGAAGCTTTCTTT. The full variable domain, with the rest looked up from reference TRBV29-1 and TRBJ1-1, is SAVISQKPSRDICQRGTSLTIQCQVDSQVTMMFWYRQQPGQSLTLIATANQGSEATYESGFVIDKFPISRPNLTFSTLTVSNMSPEDSSIYLCSVAGVLNTEAFFGQGTRLTVV.

This clonotype has a count of ten or more. This chain uses TRBV6-5 with TRBJ2-3; the match to TRBD1 covers 8 bases. CDR3 length: 16 residues. The germline V gene encodes CDR1 MNHEY and CDR2 SVGAGI. V trimming: 0 bases; J trimming: 4 bases; junction bases outside the gene matches: 6. The CDR3 DNA is TGTGCCAGCAGTTACTCGAGGACAGGGAGAGCAGATACGCAGTATTTT. Its protein is CASSYSRTGRADTQYF.

This clonotype has at least ten counts. The chain employs TRBV28 and TRBJ2-7; D uncertain. V shed 6 bases and J shed 6 bases, with 15 bases lying between them. The CDR3 length is 13 residues. The V gene's germline CDR1 is MDHEN and CDR2 SYDVKM. Written as DNA, the CDR3 is TGTGCCAGCAGCTCCGGCTGGGTCCCCGAGCAGTACGTC. Translated, it gives CASSSGWVPEQYV.

V is TRBV20-1 and J is TRBJ1-5; D remains unclear. The CDR3 runs to 14 residues. The ends were cut back, 3 bases at V and 2 bases at J, with 11 bases in the middle. Germline V gene lookup returns CDR1 DFQATT and CDR2 SNEGSKA (reference sequence). CDR3 amino acids: CSASGLVGNQPQHF. The CDR3 DNA is TGCAGTGCTAGCGGTTTAGTTGGCAATCAGCCCCAGCATTTT.

The chain is built from TRBV28 and TRBJ1-4; no clear D gene. From germline, CDR1 is MDHEN and CDR2 SYDVKM. The CDR3 covers 13 residues. Trimming cost V 7 bases and J 8 bases, with 14 bases left between them. The CDR3 nucleotides read TGTGCCAGCACCCTGGGGAGGGAAGAAAAACTGTTTTTT. It encodes CASTLGREEKLFF.

This clonotype was detected a few times. The rearrangement joins TRBV7-2 to TRBJ2-5, with D possibly TRBD2 on 6 matching bases. Germline lookup yields CDR1 SGHTA and CDR2 FQGNSA. Deletions cut 9 bases from V and 5 bases from J, with 13 bases between. This CDR3 region has 12 residues. As DNA, the CDR3 is TGTGCCAGTAGGCGGGGTGGGGAGACCCAGTACTTC. Residues: CASRRGGETQYF.

This clonotype showed up just a few times. The chain carries TRBV5-1 and TRBJ2-3, with TRBD1 matching over 7 bases. V lost 2 bases and J lost 11; bases outside the gene matches: 11. The CDR3 loop spans 14 amino acids. In germline, CDR1 is SGHRS, CDR2 YFSETQ. CDR3 sequence: CASSFDRVSKVQYF. The CDR3 nucleotides read TGCGCCAGCAGCTTTGACAGGGTATCCAAAGTGCAGTATTTT.

J is TRBJ2-7 and V is TRBV4-2; TRBD1 matches at 9 bases. Trimming cost V 5 bases and J 6 bases; bases outside gene matches: 5. Germline values: CDR1 LGHNA, CDR2 YNFKEQ. This CDR3 has 13 residues. The CDR3 loop is CASSEGQGIEQYF. CDR3 bases: TGTGCCAGCAGCGAAGGACAGGGGATCGAGCAGTACTTC.

This clonotype was seen only a few times. The V gene is TRBV18, the J gene TRBJ2-1; 9 bases match TRBD1. CDR3 length: 16 residues. Germline CDR1 is KGHSH and CDR2 is LQKENI. With V trimmed by 0 bases and J by 4 bases, 4 bases remained unmatched. CDR3 bases: TGTGCCAGCTCACCACCGAGGGACAGGGCTTACAATGAGCAGTTCTTC. Residues: CASSPPRDRAYNEQFF. The variable domain in full, with the rest retrieved from reference TRBV18 and TRBJ2-1, is NAGVMQNPRHLVRRRGQEARLRCSPMKGHSHVYWYRQLPEEGLKFMVYLQKENIIDESGMPKERFSAEFPKEGPSILRIQQVVRGDSAAYFCASSPPRDRAYNEQFFGPGTRLTVL.

On this clonotype itself: At one end the junction does not follow the germline gene, possibly because of a read error. CDR3 sequence: CDSGWFNQPQHF. For the CDR3, the DNA is TGTGATAGTGGTTGGTTCAATCAGCCCCAGCATTTT. V is TRBV12-5 and J is TRBJ1-5; no reliable D call. CDR1 and CDR2 (germline): LGHNT, FRNRAP. The CDR3 covers 12 residues.

The chain is built from TRBV6-5 and TRBJ2-1; D is possibly TRBD1 (5 bases). V was trimmed by 6 bases and J by 0 bases, leaving 15 bases between them. CDR3 length: 16 amino acids. CDR1 is MNHEY, CDR2 SVGAGI, per germline. The CDR3 bases are TGTGCCAGCAGGTCTCGACAGCAGAGCTCCTACAATGAGCAGTTCTTC. Translated, it gives CASRSRQQSSYNEQFF.

This clonotype was detected a few times. The CDR3 coding sequence is TGCGCCAGCAGCCAAGATCCGGACACGTCGACGGAAAAACTGTTTTTT. Residues: CASSQDPDTSTEKLFF. The gene calls are TRBV4-1 and TRBJ1-4, with D maybe TRBD1 (5 bases). This CDR3 has 16 amino acids. The germline V gene encodes CDR1 MGHRA and CDR2 YSYEKL. Trimming took 0 bases from V and 8 from J, leaving 16 bases between them.

The V gene is TRBV7-9, the J gene TRBJ2-7, with D uncertain. This CDR3 is built from 16 residues. V was pared by 6 bases and J by 2 bases, with 20 bases between. Germline assignment: CDR1 SEHNR and CDR2 FQNEAQ (reference sequence). The CDR3 DNA sequence: TGTGCCAGCAGTCCAAAACCCCCCAGAAGGGCCTACGAGCAGTACTTC. Its protein product is CASSPKPPRRAYEQYF.

This clonotype was seen only a few times. The gene calls are TRBV6-2 or TRBV6-3 and TRBJ2-2; D is undetermined. Looked up from germline, CDR1 is MNHEY and CDR2 is SVGEGT. Trimming took off 8 bases at V and 4 bases at J, with 11 bases between the two ends. This CDR3 comprises 13 residues. CDR3 DNA sequence: TGTGCCAGCTCCCGGCCGGCCACCGGGGAGCTGTTTTTT. Protein sequence: CASSRPATGELFF.

The sample holds a few counts of this clonotype. The chain employs TRBV7-3 and TRBJ2-1; D is unclear. The CDR3 is 13 amino acids. V was trimmed by 1 base and J by 6 bases, leaving 7 bases between them. Germline V lookup: CDR1 SGHTA, CDR2 FQGTGA. CDR3 residues: CASSLSLGNEQFF. CDR3 nucleotide sequence: TGTGCCAGCAGCTTAAGTCTAGGCAATGAGCAGTTCTTC.

J is TRBJ2-1 and V is TRBV4-3; a weak D match, TRBD1 (7 bases). With 3 bases removed from V and 3 bases from J, the gap between germline ends came to 12 bases. The CDR3 is 15 residues long. Germline loops: CDR1 LGHNA, CDR2 YSLEER. Here the CDR3 reads CASSQEGANYNEQFF. The CDR3 DNA sequence: TGCGCCAGCAGCCAGGAGGGGGCGAACTACAATGAGCAGTTCTTC.